This entry is about one T cell receptor beta chain. Seattle patients were enrolled while actively infected and followed longitudinally. This entry is derived from a study of blood T cell repertoires in COVID-19. Overall study: COVID-19 samples collected from the United States, Italy and Spain covered acute and convalescent phases. T cells, B-cell-depleted T cells, or PBMCs provided the cDNA or gDNA that served as material.

Study processing details: Amplified reference gene primers provided the basis for estimating nucleated cell counts. Here immunoSEQ multiplex PCR was the method, and the copy in TCRdb shows in-frame clones only, minus some. V and J calls and clone size are copied from that table; D and trimming were computed from the DNA. Counted here are around 190,000 clones, 82% occurring once; the ten biggest clones make up around 8%. Material for sequencing was peripheral blood. The receptor was derived from a woman aged 55-70 years with COVID-19, enrolled during active disease.

The CDR3, as DNA: TGTGCCAGCAGTAAGGGACAGAACAATGGCTACACCTTC. Translation: CASSKGQNNGYTF. V usage is TRBV6-5 and J usage is TRBJ1-2; 7 bases align to TRBD1. Germline assignment: CDR1 MNHEY and CDR2 SVGAGI. Unmatched junction bases numbered 6, after V lost 5 bases and J lost 6 bases. The CDR3 loop spans 13 amino acids.